This T cell receptor beta chain was identified in a study of blood T cells in healthy people across ages. General study findings and limits: Per million T cells, TCR beta diversity dropped roughly linearly as age increased.

A second 7 to 11 cycle PCR used barcoded and J-beta primers. TCRdb analysed the 5' RACE reads with MiXCR anew, one entry per CDR3 protein. The table includes hundreds of thousands of distinct CDR3 sequences, approximately 39% detected once. The CDR3 is 17 residues long. Germline lookup yields CDR1 GTSNPN and CDR2 SVGIG (reference sequence). The V gene lost 3 bases and the J gene lost 0 bases, with 15 bases spanning the gap. Each sample had at least 7 million PBMCs isolated. Samples each yielded at least 6 micrograms of total RNA. Of note for this clonotype: The antigen remains unidentified.

The J gene is TRBJ2-6, the V gene TRBV30; D may correspond to TRBD1 or TRBD2 (7 bases each). The receptor's source is a woman aged 55 to 70 in good health. Sequencing used blood. The CDR3 spells CAWRRGTAVSGANVLTF. In DNA, the CDR3 is TGTGCCTGGAGGCGGGGGACAGCCGTCTCTGGGGCCAACGTCCTGACTTTC.